These 13 T cell receptor beta chains share one sample of origin, sequenced in a study of T cells after somatic rescue of genetic block. Assay: immunoSEQ multiplex PCR; the TCRdb copy retains only in-frame clones and omits some. The data contain 15,000 or so clones, around 70% of them seen just once; the ten biggest clones take up 14%. Material: peripheral blood mononuclear cells (PBMCs). These receptors were obtained from a boy aged 5 to 17.

This chain connects TRBV7-9 to TRBJ2-5, with 7 bases fitting TRBD1. The J call is uncertain, as TRBJ2-7 better fits the DNA end. The CDR3 contains 14 residues. Looked up from germline, CDR1 is SEHNR and CDR2 is FQNEAQ (reference sequence). The CDR3, as DNA: TGTGCCAGCAGCCCGCCACAGGGGTACCACGAGCAGTACTTC. It codes for CASSPPQGYHEQYF.

The chain uses TRBV4-2 and TRBJ2-3; D possibly corresponds to TRBD1 (5 bases). Germline V lookup: CDR1 LGHNA, CDR2 YNFKEQ. With 4 bases removed from V and 4 bases from J, the gap between germline ends came to 9 bases. This CDR3 has 13 amino acids. The CDR3 protein is CASSPDTSDTQYF. Here the CDR3 DNA reads TGTGCCAGCAGCCCGGACACATCAGATACGCAGTATTTT.

The rearrangement joins TRBV9 to TRBJ2-2; 8 bases fit TRBD2. V was clipped by 4 bases and J by 2 bases; unmatched bases: 4. CDR1 is SGDLS, CDR2 YYNGEE, per germline. The CDR3 is 15 amino acids. CDR3 bases: TGTGCCAGCAGCTTCACTAGCGGAAACACCGGGGAGCTGTTTTTT. Encoded protein: CASSFTSGNTGELFF.

The chain carries TRBV18 and TRBJ2-2; D is perhaps TRBD1 or TRBD2 (5 bases each). This CDR3 comprises 15 residues. Trimming shortened V by 1 base and J by 0 bases, and 6 bases separated the two germline ends. The germline V gene encodes CDR1 KGHSH and CDR2 LQKENI. Written as DNA, the CDR3 is TGTGCCAGCTCACCACAGGGACCGAACACCGGGGAGCTGTTTTTT. Translating it yields CASSPQGPNTGELFF.

This chain joins TRBV7-3 and TRBJ2-6, with D tentatively TRBD1 (5 bases). The germline V gene has CDR1 SGHTA and CDR2 FQGTGA. With 1 base removed from V and 0 bases from J, the gap between germline ends came to 13 bases. The CDR3 consists of 18 residues. As DNA, the CDR3 is TGTGCCAGCAGCTTAAAGGGGCCTTTATTCTCTGGGGCCAACGTCCTGACTTTC. Encoded protein: CASSLKGPLFSGANVLTF.

The V and J genes are TRBV7-9 and TRBJ2-7; D uncertain. This CDR3 is 14 amino acids long. Germline V gene sequence: CDR1 SEHNR, CDR2 FQNEAQ (reference sequence). V lost 4 bases, J lost 4 bases, and 14 bases lay in between. The CDR3 bases are TGTGCCAGCAGCTATGTACAGCCGCCATACGAGCAGTACTTC. Translating it yields CASSYVQPPYEQYF. Drawing the rest from reference TRBV7-9 and TRBJ2-7, the complete variable domain is DTGVSQNPRHKITKRGQNVTFRCDPISEHNRLYWYRQTLGQGPEFLTYFQNEAQLEKSRLLSDRFSAERPKGSFSTLEIQRTEQGDSAMYLCASSYVQPPYEQYFGPGTRLTVT.

This clone occurred a few times. The chain carries TRBV28 and TRBJ1-1; 9 bases map to TRBD1. The CDR3 is made up of 15 amino acids. CDR1 MDHEN and CDR2 SYDVKM come from the germline V gene. J lost 3 bases, V lost 6 bases, and 8 bases had no gene match. CDR3 residues: CASRLLGTGYTEAFF. The CDR3 DNA follows: TGTGCCAGCAGGCTACTCGGGACAGGGTACACTGAAGCTTTCTTT. Supplemented by reference TRBV28 and TRBJ1-1, the full variable domain reads DVKVTQSSRYLVKRTGEKVFLECVQDMDHENMFWYRQDPGLGLRLIYFSYDVKMKEKGDIPEGYSVSREKKERFSLILESASTNQTSMYLCASRLLGTGYTEAFFGQGTRLTVV.

This clone has only a few counts. The chain has TRBV28 and TRBJ1-5; D gene uncertain. Germline V gene lookup returns CDR1 MDHEN and CDR2 SYDVKM. V was clipped by 6 bases and J by 1 base, with 13 bases between them. This CDR3 region has 15 residues. For the CDR3, the DNA is TGTGCCAGCAGCTCCCCCAACTTCAGCAATCAGCCCCAGCATTTT. It translates to CASSSPNFSNQPQHF.

The sample holds one count of this clone. The chain uses TRBV6-5 and TRBJ2-2, with D tentatively TRBD1 (5 bases). The CDR3 is 15 amino acids. Germline V gene lookup returns CDR1 MNHEY and CDR2 SVGAGI. With 2 bases removed from V and 0 bases from J, the gap between germline ends came to 7 bases. The CDR3 nucleotides read TGTGCCAGCAGTTACGGGGCCGCGAACACCGGGGAGCTGTTTTTT. Translated, it gives CASSYGAANTGELFF.

J is TRBJ2-7 and V is TRBV27, with D unclear. The CDR3 totals 15 residues. Germline V CDR1 and CDR2: MNHEY, SMNVEV (reference sequence). V was clipped by 2 bases and J by 2 bases, with 13 bases between them. CDR3 coding DNA: TGTGCCAGCAGTTTACCGTTGCCACCTACCTACGAGCAGTACTTC. This codes for CASSLPLPPTYEQYF.

This chain links TRBV4-2 with TRBJ2-7; 9 nucleotides match TRBD1. V shed 4 bases and J 1 base; nucleotides not matched to a gene: 2. CDR3 size: 14 residues. Per germline, CDR1 LGHNA and CDR2 YNFKEQ. The CDR3 nucleotides are TGTGCCAGCAGCCCCGGACAGGGGTCCTACGAGCAGTACTTC. Encoded protein: CASSPGQGSYEQYF.

This clone occurred once. This sequence joins TRBV28 and TRBJ1-3; 8 positions agree with TRBD1. CDR3 length: 19 residues. With V trimmed by 5 bases and J by 0 bases, 15 bases remained unmatched. Per the germline V gene, CDR1 is MDHEN and CDR2 is SYDVKM. In DNA form, the CDR3 reads TGTGCCAGCAGTCCTCCCCCCCCCTGGGACAGGTACTCTGGAAACACCATATATTTT. It encodes CASSPPPPWDRYSGNTIYF.

The chain carries TRBV4-2 and TRBJ2-1, with D tentatively TRBD2 (6 bases). Germline lookup yields CDR1 LGHNA and CDR2 YNFKEQ. The V gene lost 5 bases and the J gene lost 0 bases, with 17 bases spanning the gap. The length of the CDR3 is 17 residues. The CDR3 loop is CASSSSGAGTSYNEQFF. The DNA of the CDR3 is TGTGCCAGCAGCTCCTCCGGGGCGGGGACCTCCTACAATGAGCAGTTCTTC.